This T cell receptor (beta chain) was recorded in a study of T cell changes during pregnancy in multiple sclerosis. This clone was found once. The table came from immunoSEQ multiplex PCR; TCRdb's copy has only in-frame clones and leaves some out. The table records 79,000 or so clones, around 90% of them present only once. Germline V gene lookup returns CDR1 SGHNT and CDR2 YYREEE (reference sequence). The CDR3 totals 14 residues. The V segment lost 2 bases and the J segment 8 bases; nucleotides outside the gene matches: 3. The material sequenced was peripheral blood, taken in the first trimester of pregnancy. The clonotype originates from a female donor in good health, enrolled as a control in a pregnancy study. The chain is built from TRBV5-4 and TRBJ1-6; 8 nucleotides line up with TRBD1. CDR3 in amino acids: CASSLSDRDSPLHF. The CDR3, as DNA: TGTGCCAGCAGCTTATCGGACAGGGATTCACCCCTCCACTTT.